This T cell receptor (beta chain) was observed in a study of cytomegalovirus exposure and HLA in healthy donors. General study results and limits: A likely sequencing artifact accounted for one observed cluster of highly shared sequence variants. Across donors, presence/absence analyses took sequencing depth to be roughly uniform.

With 60 Vbeta and 13 Jbeta primers, the PCR was carried out. Here immunoSEQ multiplex PCR was the method, and the copy in TCRdb shows in-frame clones only, minus some. The sample shows some 76,000 clones, 78% of them seen only once. V lost 8 bases to trimming and J lost 4 bases; unmatched junction nucleotides: 5. CDR3 length equals 13 residues. From germline, CDR1 is GTSNPN and CDR2 SVGIG (reference sequence). Notes on this clone: The antigen remains unidentified.

The receptor comes from a woman aged 40 to 49 in good health and CMV-seropositive. The rearrangement joins TRBV30 to TRBJ2-5; the match to TRBD1 covers 12 bases. The sequenced sample was PBMCs. The CDR3 is CAQRDRGRETQYF. The CDR3 bases are TGTGCCCAAAGGGACAGGGGGCGAGAGACCCAGTACTTC. Looking up the rest from reference TRBV30 and TRBJ2-5 gives the full variable domain: SQTIHQWPATLVQPVGSPLSLECTVEGTSNPNLYWYRQAAGRGLQLLFYSVGIGQISSEVPQNLSASRPQDRQFILSSKKLLLSDSGFYLCAQRDRGRETQYFGPGTRLLVL.